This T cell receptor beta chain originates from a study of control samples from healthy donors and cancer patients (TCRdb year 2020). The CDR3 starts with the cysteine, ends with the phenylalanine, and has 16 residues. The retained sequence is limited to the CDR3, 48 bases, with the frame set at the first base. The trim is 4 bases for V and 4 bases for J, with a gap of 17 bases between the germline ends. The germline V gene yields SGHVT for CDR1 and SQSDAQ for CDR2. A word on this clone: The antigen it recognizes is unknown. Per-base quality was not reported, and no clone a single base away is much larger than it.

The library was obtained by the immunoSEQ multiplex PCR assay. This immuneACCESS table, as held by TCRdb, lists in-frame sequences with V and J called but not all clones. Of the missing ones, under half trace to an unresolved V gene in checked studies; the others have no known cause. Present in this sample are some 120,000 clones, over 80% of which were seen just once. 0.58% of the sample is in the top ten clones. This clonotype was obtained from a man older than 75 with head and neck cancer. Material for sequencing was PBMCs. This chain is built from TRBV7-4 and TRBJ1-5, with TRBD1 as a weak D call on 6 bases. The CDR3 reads CASSSEGEETNQPQHF. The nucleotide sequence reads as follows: TGTGCCAGCAGCTCAGAGGGGGAGGAGACGAATCAGCCCCAGCATTTT. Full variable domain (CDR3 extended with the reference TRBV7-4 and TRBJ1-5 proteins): GAGVSQSPRYKVAKRGRDVALRCDSISGHVTLYWYRQTLGQGSEVLTYSQSDAQRDKSGRPSGRFSAERPERSVSTLKIQRTEQGDSAVYLCASSSEGEETNQPQHFGDGTRLSIL.